Below, 13 T cell receptor beta chains from the same sample are listed, as sequenced in a study of blood T cell repertoires in COVID-19. Clones were sequenced by immunoSEQ multiplex PCR, and TCRdb holds only the in-frame ones, with some missing. The sample lists tens of thousands of clones; roughly 87% were seen once. Input material: peripheral blood. These receptors were collected from a human donor with active COVID-19. The donor label of this sample is uncertain.

J is TRBJ2-1 and V is TRBV5-1; TRBD2 matches 7 bases. Germline V gives CDR1 SGHRS, CDR2 YFSETQ. The CDR3 is 13 residues long. Trimming took 1 base from V and 9 from J; bases not matched to a gene: 4. The CDR3 sequence: CASSLWRGFEQFF. CDR3 nucleotide sequence: TGCGCCAGCAGCTTGTGGCGGGGGTTTGAGCAGTTCTTC.

This rearrangement joins TRBV11-3 to TRBJ1-1; 7 bases are a match to TRBD1. This CDR3 spans 13 amino acids. The V and J ends lost 8 bases and 1 base, in that order; junction bases with no gene match: 4. Germline values: CDR1 SGHNT, CDR2 YENEEA. Here the CDR3 DNA reads TGTGCCAGCGCCCGGGACAGGAACACTGAAGCTTTCTTT. It specifies CASARDRNTEAFF.

The table lists this clone with many counts. The chain employs TRBV4-2 and TRBJ2-3; 7 bases map to TRBD2. CDR3 length: 16 amino acids. With 0 bases clipped from V and 2 bases from J, the junction kept 5 bases outside the gene matches. The V gene's germline CDR1 is LGHNA and CDR2 YNFKEQ. The CDR3 region is CASSQDTGGFTDTQYF. DNA for the CDR3: TGTGCCAGCAGCCAAGACACGGGGGGATTCACAGATACGCAGTATTTT.

The V and J genes are TRBV7-9 and TRBJ2-1, with TRBD2 matching 12 bases. V shed 6 bases and J 7 bases; nucleotides not matched to a gene: 7. CDR1 and CDR2 from the germline V gene are SEHNR and FQNEAQ (reference sequence). This CDR3 region has 15 residues. The CDR3 sequence is CASSHTSGGLNEQFF. The CDR3 DNA follows: TGTGCCAGCAGTCATACTAGCGGGGGGCTAAATGAGCAGTTCTTC.

As regards this clone: Other DNA sequences in this sample translate to the same CDR3. The CDR3 DNA reads as TGTGCCAGTAGTATCGGTGGAGGGGCCTACAATGAGCAGTTCTTC. As protein: CASSIGGGAYNEQFF. V gene TRBV19 combines with J gene TRBJ2-1, with D maybe TRBD2 (6 bases). The CDR3 is 15 residues long. The germline V gene has CDR1 LNHDA and CDR2 SQIVND (reference sequence). The V and J ends lost 3 bases and 2 bases respectively, with 11 bases between them.

Note on this clone: Within the sample, other DNA sequences also encode this same CDR3. V is TRBV9 and J is TRBJ1-1, with D possibly TRBD1 on 6 matching bases. This CDR3 contains 14 residues. CDR1 and CDR2 from the germline V gene are SGDLS and YYNGEE. Between the trimmed V and J ends, which lost 3 bases and 2 bases, there was a span of 11 bases. The CDR3 DNA follows: TGTGCCAGCAGCGAGGGGGTAGCAAACACTGAAGCTTTCTTT. This translates into CASSEGVANTEAFF.

The chain links TRBV6-5 to TRBJ1-3, with a weak D call TRBD1 (5 bases). This CDR3 is built from 14 residues. V shed 6 bases and J shed 2 bases, with 11 bases lying between them. Germline CDR1 is MNHEY and CDR2 is SVGAGI. CDR3 bases: TGTGCCAGCAGACGACAGCATACTGGAAACACCATATATTTT. Its translation is CASRRQHTGNTIYF.

The chain has TRBV11-2 and TRBJ2-1; 8 bases are a match to TRBD2. The CDR3 consists of 14 residues. Germline CDR1 is SGHAT and CDR2 is FQNNGV. The V segment lost 6 bases and the J segment 4 bases; nucleotides outside the gene matches: 5. DNA for the CDR3: TGTGCCAGCAGGCTAGCGGGCCAGTACAATGAGCAGTTCTTC. It translates to CASRLAGQYNEQFF.

The chain joins TRBV5-6 to TRBJ1-1, with 10 positions matching TRBD1. Germline CDR1 SGHDT, CDR2 YYEEEE. Unmatched junction bases numbered 5, after V lost 2 bases and J lost 4 bases. CDR3 length equals 15 residues. CDR3 loop: CASSFLGTGVTEAFF. Written as DNA, the CDR3 is TGTGCCAGCAGCTTCCTCGGGACAGGGGTCACTGAAGCTTTCTTT. Combining the CDR3 with reference TRBV5-6 and TRBJ1-1 gives the whole variable domain DAGVTQSPTHLIKTRGQQVTLRCSPKSGHDTVSWYQQALGQGPQFIFQYYEEEERQRGNFPDRFSGHQFPNYSSELNVNALLLGDSALYLCASSFLGTGVTEAFFGQGTRLTVV.

V and J are TRBV9 and TRBJ2-3; D gene ambiguous. Germline V gene lookup returns CDR1 SGDLS and CDR2 YYNGEE. V was pared by 0 bases and J by 2 bases, with 10 bases between. The CDR3 has 15 residues. CDR3 region: CASSVDGEHTDTQYF. In DNA, the CDR3 is TGTGCCAGCAGCGTAGATGGAGAACACACAGATACGCAGTATTTT.

The chain is built from TRBV6-2 or TRBV6-3 and TRBJ2-7, with a tentative D call TRBD2 (7 bases). There are 17 residues in the CDR3. The ends were cut back, 0 bases at V and 3 bases at J, with 18 bases in the middle. Germline V CDR1 and CDR2: MNHEY, SVGEGT. The CDR3 here is CASSYSFRRGGLYEQYF. CDR3 DNA: TGTGCCAGCAGTTACTCTTTTAGGAGGGGGGGCCTCTACGAGCAGTACTTC.

The chain has TRBV6-2 or TRBV6-3 and TRBJ1-6, with TRBD1 matching over 8 bases. V lost 5 bases, J lost 10 bases, and 7 bases stayed unmatched. The V gene's germline CDR1 is MNHEY and CDR2 SVGEGT. CDR3 length equals 14 residues. The CDR3 loop reads CASSLDRGGSPLHF. DNA of the CDR3: TGTGCCAGCAGTCTCGACAGGGGCGGGTCACCCCTCCACTTT.

The V gene is TRBV5-4, the J gene TRBJ1-2, with D possibly TRBD1 on 6 matching bases. This CDR3 contains 16 residues. V lost 1 base to trimming and J lost 2 bases, with 15 bases between them. Germline-derived CDR1 and CDR2 are SGHNT and YYREEE (reference sequence). CDR3 region: CASSLNPLTGNYGYTF. For the CDR3, the DNA is TGTGCCAGCAGCTTGAACCCTCTTACAGGGAACTATGGCTACACCTTC.